These 8 T cell receptor beta chains were sequenced from one sample in a study of identifying expanded T cells in peripheral blood. Produced via immunoSEQ multiplex PCR; TCRdb's table is partial and in-frame only. The sample shows around 63,000 clones, more than 70% of them seen only once. What was sequenced was blood. The receptors stem from a person between 18 and 70 years old in good health.

As DNA, the CDR3 is TGTGCCAGCAGCTCAAGGGACAGACCGAACACCGGGGAGCTGTTTTTT. As protein: CASSSRDRPNTGELFF. The chain couples TRBV11-1 to TRBJ2-2; 7 nucleotides match TRBD1. CDR3 length: 16 residues. V was pared by 4 bases and J by 0 bases, with 5 bases of the junction left unmatched. Germline CDR1 SGHAT, CDR2 FQDESV (reference sequence). The full variable domain, with the rest looked up from reference TRBV11-1 and TRBJ2-2, is EAEVAQSPRYKITEKSQAVAFWCDPISGHATLYWYRQILGQGPELLVQFQDESVVDDSQLPKDRFSAERLKGVDSTLKIQPAELGDSAMYLCASSSRDRPNTGELFFGEGSRLTVL.

The genes are TRBV30 and TRBJ2-7; 9 nucleotides agree with TRBD1. The V gene's germline CDR1 is GTSNPN and CDR2 SVGIG (reference sequence). The CDR3 is made up of 14 amino acids. Trimming at V came to 4 bases and at J to 4 bases, leaving 8 bases not matched to a gene. CDR3 sequence reads: CAWTPGQGPYEQYF. Written as DNA, the CDR3 is TGTGCCTGGACCCCGGGACAGGGACCATACGAGCAGTACTTC.

The rearrangement uses TRBV2 and TRBJ2-7; possibly TRBD1 or TRBD2 for D (6 bases each). Trimming left V 3 bases short and J 5 bases short, with 20 bases between. The CDR3 contains 16 residues. Germline V lookup: CDR1 SNHLY, CDR2 FYNNEI. The DNA of the CDR3 is TGTGCCAGCAGTGATCTGCTAGCAGGGGAGGTCCACGAGCAGTACTTC. Residues: CASSDLLAGEVHEQYF.

This clone was counted between two and nine times. The chain links TRBV5-6 to TRBJ2-5; TRBD2 aligns across 9 bases. Losses at the gene ends were 0 bases for V and 8 bases for J; bases not matched to a gene: 8. The CDR3 loop spans 15 amino acids. The germline V gene has CDR1 SGHDT and CDR2 YYEEEE. Here the CDR3 reads CASSLGGAGGFTQYF. In nucleotides, the CDR3 is TGTGCCAGCAGCTTGGGAGGAGCGGGGGGCTTCACCCAGTACTTC. Using reference TRBV5-6 and TRBJ2-5 for the parts outside the CDR3, the full variable domain is DAGVTQSPTHLIKTRGQQVTLRCSPKSGHDTVSWYQQALGQGPQFIFQYYEEEERQRGNFPDRFSGHQFPNYSSELNVNALLLGDSALYLCASSLGGAGGFTQYFGPGTRLLVL.

The chain uses TRBV6-5 and TRBJ1-2, with TRBD1 identical over 7 bases. V trimming: 6 bases; J trimming: 4 bases; junction bases outside the gene matches: 8. Germline V gene data show CDR1 as MNHEY and CDR2 as SVGAGI. The CDR3 is 14 amino acids. The CDR3 region has the DNA TGTGCCAGCAGCAGGGGGGTAGGGTCCTATGGCTACACCTTC. It translates to CASSRGVGSYGYTF.

This chain joins TRBV15 and TRBJ1-1; D remains ambiguous. Germline values: CDR1 LNHNV, CDR2 YYDKDF (reference sequence). Trimming took 5 bases from V and 7 from J, leaving 14 bases between them. This CDR3 has 13 amino acids. The CDR3 loop reads CATSPRMGGEAFF. The CDR3, as DNA: TGTGCCACCAGCCCCCGGATGGGCGGTGAAGCTTTCTTT.

The rearrangement joins TRBV9 to TRBJ2-7; TRBD2 matches 9 bases. Germline V CDR1 and CDR2: SGDLS, YYNGEE. The ends lost 0 bases at V and 2 bases at J; junction bases unmatched: 6. CDR3 length: 16 residues. CDR3 in amino acids: CASSVGSSGIPYEQYF. Here the CDR3 DNA reads TGTGCCAGCAGCGTAGGGTCTAGCGGGATACCCTACGAGCAGTACTTC.

The V and J genes are TRBV5-1 and TRBJ1-6, with TRBD1 identical over 7 bases. Germline assignment: CDR1 SGHRS and CDR2 YFSETQ. This CDR3 has 15 amino acids. The V and J ends lost 3 bases and 7 bases, in that order; junction bases with no gene match: 7. The CDR3: CASSSWTGENSPLHF. The CDR3 nucleotides read TGCGCCAGCAGCTCGTGGACAGGAGAGAATTCACCCCTCCACTTT.